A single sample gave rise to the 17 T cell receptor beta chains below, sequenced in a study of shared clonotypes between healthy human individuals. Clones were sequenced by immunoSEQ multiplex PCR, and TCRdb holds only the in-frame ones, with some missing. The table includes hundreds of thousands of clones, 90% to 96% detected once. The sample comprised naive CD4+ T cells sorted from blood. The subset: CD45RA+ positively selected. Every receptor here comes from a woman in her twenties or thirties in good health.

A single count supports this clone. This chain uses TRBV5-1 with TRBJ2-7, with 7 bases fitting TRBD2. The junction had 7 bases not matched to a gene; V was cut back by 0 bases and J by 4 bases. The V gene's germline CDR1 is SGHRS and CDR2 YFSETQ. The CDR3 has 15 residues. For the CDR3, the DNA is TGCGCCAGCAGCTTGGTCGAGGGAGGGAGATACGAGCAGTACTTC. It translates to CASSLVEGGRYEQYF.

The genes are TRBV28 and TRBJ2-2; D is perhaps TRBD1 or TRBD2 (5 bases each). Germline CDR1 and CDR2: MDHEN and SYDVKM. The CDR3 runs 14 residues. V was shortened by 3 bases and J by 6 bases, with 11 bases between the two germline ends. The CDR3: CASSFPGPPGELFF. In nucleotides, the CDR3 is TGTGCCAGCAGTTTCCCGGGACCTCCCGGGGAGCTGTTTTTT.

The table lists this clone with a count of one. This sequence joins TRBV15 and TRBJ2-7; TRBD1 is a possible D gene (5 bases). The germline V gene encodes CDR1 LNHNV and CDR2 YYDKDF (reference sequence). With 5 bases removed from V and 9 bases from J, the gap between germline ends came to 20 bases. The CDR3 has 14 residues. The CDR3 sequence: CATSQALDQQAQYF. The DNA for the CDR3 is TGTGCCACCAGCCAGGCGTTGGATCAACAGGCGCAGTACTTC.

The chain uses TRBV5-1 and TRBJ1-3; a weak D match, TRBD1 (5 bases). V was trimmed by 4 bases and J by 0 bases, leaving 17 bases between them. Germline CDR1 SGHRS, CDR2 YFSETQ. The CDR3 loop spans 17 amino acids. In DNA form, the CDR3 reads TGCGCCAGCAGCCTTGATCGGGGGTTAGACTCTGGAAACACCATATATTTT. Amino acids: CASSLDRGLDSGNTIYF.

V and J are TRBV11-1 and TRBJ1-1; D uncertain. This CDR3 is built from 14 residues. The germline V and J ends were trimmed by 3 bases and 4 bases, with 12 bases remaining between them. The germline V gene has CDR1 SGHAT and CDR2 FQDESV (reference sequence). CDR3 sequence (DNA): TGTGCCAGCAGCTTCGGCCTCGGTTTCACTGAAGCTTTCTTT. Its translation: CASSFGLGFTEAFF.

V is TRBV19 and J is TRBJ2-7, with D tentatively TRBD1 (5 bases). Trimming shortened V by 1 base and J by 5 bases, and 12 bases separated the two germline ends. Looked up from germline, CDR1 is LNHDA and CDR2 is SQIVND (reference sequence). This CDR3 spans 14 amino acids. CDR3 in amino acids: CASSIAGFQNEQYF. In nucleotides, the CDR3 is TGTGCCAGTAGTATAGCAGGGTTCCAGAACGAGCAGTACTTC.

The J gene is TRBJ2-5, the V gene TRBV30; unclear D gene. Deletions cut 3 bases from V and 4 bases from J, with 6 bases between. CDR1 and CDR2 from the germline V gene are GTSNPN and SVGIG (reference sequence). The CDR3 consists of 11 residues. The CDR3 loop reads CAWSLLETQYF. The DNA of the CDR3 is TGTGCCTGGAGCCTTCTAGAGACCCAGTACTTC.

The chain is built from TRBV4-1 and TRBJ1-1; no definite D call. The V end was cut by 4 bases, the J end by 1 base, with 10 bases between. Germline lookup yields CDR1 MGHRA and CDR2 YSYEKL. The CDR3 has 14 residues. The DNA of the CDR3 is TGCGCCAGCAGCCCCCACCCGGGGAACACTGAAGCTTTCTTT. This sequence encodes CASSPHPGNTEAFF.

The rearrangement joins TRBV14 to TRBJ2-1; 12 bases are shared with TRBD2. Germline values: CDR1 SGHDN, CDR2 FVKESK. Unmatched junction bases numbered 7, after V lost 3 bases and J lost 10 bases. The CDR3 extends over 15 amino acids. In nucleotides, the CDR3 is TGTGCCAGCAGCCATGCGACTAGCGGGAGAGGGGAGCAGTTCTTC. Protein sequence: CASSHATSGRGEQFF. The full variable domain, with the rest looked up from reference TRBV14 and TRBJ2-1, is EAGVTQFPSHSVIEKGQTVTLRCDPISGHDNLYWYRRVMGKEIKFLLHFVKESKQDESGMPNNRFLAERTGGTYSTLKVQPAELEDSGVYFCASSHATSGRGEQFFGPGTRLTVL.

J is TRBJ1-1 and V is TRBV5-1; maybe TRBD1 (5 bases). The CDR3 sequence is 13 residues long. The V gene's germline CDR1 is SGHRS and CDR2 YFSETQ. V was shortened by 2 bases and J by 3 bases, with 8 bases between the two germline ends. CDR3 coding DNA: TGCGCCAGCAGCTTAACAGGATACACTGAAGCTTTCTTT. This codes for CASSLTGYTEAFF.

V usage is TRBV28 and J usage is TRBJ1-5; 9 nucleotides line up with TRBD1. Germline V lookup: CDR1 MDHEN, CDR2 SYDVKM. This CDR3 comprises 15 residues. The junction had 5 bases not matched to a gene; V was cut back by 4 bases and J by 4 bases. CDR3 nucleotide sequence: TGTGCCAGCAGTTCCTTACAGGGGGCGAATCAGCCCCAGCATTTT. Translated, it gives CASSSLQGANQPQHF.

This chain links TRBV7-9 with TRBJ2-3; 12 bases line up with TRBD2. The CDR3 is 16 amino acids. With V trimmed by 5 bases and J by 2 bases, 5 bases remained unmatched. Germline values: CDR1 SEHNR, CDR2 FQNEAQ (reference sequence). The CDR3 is CASSPGTSGPTDTQYF. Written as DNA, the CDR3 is TGTGCCAGCAGCCCGGGGACTAGCGGGCCCACAGATACGCAGTATTTT.

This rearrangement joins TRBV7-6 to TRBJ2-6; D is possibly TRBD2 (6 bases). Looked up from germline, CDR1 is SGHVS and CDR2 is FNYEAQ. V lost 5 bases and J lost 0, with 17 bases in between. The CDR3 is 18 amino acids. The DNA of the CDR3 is TGTGCCAGCAGCCCCCCGGGAGACCCACTCTCTGGGGCCAACGTCCTGACTTTC. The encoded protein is CASSPPGDPLSGANVLTF.

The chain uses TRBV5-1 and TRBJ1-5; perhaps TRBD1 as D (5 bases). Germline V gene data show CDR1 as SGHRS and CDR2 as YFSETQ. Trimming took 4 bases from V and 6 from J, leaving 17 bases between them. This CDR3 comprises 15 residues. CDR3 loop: CASSPGTLGRQPQHF. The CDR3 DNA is TGCGCCAGCAGCCCGGGGACCCTAGGACGTCAGCCCCAGCATTTT.

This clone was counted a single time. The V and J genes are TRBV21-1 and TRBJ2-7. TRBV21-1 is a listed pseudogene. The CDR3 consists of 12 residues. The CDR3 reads CASSSPTGGRYF. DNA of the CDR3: TGTGCCAGCAGCAGCCCGACAGGAGGGCGTTACTTC.

CDR3 loop: CASRDPGTGGYEQYF. The DNA of the CDR3 is TGTGCCAGTAGAGATCCCGGGACAGGAGGTTACGAGCAGTACTTC. The V call is TRBV19, the J call TRBJ2-7, with 8 nucleotides matching TRBD1. CDR1 and CDR2 from the germline V gene are LNHDA and SQIVND (reference sequence). CDR3 size: 15 residues. The V and J ends lost 6 bases and 4 bases, in that order; junction bases with no gene match: 11.

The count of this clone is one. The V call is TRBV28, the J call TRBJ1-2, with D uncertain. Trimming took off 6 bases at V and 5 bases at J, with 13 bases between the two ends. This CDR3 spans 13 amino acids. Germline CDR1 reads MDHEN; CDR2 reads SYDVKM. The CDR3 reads CASSISGIYGYTF. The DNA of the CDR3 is TGTGCCAGCAGCATATCGGGGATTTATGGCTACACCTTC.